These 15 T cell receptor beta chains share one sample of origin, sequenced in a study of OX40 agonist ivuxolimab in advanced cancers. Sequenced by immunoSEQ multiplex PCR; TCRdb stores in-frame clones only, minus some. The table records 12,000 to 15,000 clones, roughly 79% of them present only once. Sequenced material: CD4+ or CD8+ T cells sorted from blood, taken in a trial of the OX40 agonist ivuxolimab. These receptor sequences come from an adult with an advanced solid tumor such as melanoma, head and neck, liver or kidney cancer.

The V call is TRBV27, the J call TRBJ1-5; 9 bases match TRBD1. The junction had 6 bases not matched to a gene; V was cut back by 0 bases and J by 6 bases. Germline V gives CDR1 MNHEY, CDR2 SMNVEV (reference sequence). The length of the CDR3 is 16 residues. CDR3 loop: CASSLSGTGWGQPQHF. The CDR3 DNA is TGTGCCAGCAGTTTATCCGGGACAGGGTGGGGTCAGCCCCAGCATTTT.

The V and J genes are TRBV9 and TRBJ2-1; 9 nucleotides agree with TRBD1. V gave up 4 bases and J gave up 1 base; unmatched junction bases: 6. This CDR3 has 16 residues. CDR1 and CDR2 (germline): SGDLS, YYNGEE. The CDR3 region is CASSPGTGTSYNEQFF. The CDR3 DNA follows: TGTGCCAGCAGCCCTGGGACAGGGACGTCCTACAATGAGCAGTTCTTC.

This clone was observed a few times. The chain joins TRBV5-1 to TRBJ1-2; the match to TRBD1 covers 10 bases. There are 15 residues in the CDR3. The V segment lost 4 bases and the J segment 4 bases; nucleotides outside the gene matches: 7. Per germline, CDR1 SGHRS and CDR2 YFSETQ. The CDR3, as DNA: TGCGCCAGCAGCACCGCGACAGGGGGCAGCTATGGCTACACCTTC. Encoded protein: CASSTATGGSYGYTF.

This clone was seen a single time. V usage is TRBV15 and J usage is TRBJ2-5; D unclear. Germline CDR1 and CDR2: LNHNV and YYDKDF (reference sequence). Trimming left V 5 bases short and J 2 bases short, with 15 bases between. The CDR3 has 15 residues. Written as DNA, the CDR3 is TGTGCCACCAGCCCCTACTATGTTCGGCAAGAGACCCAGTACTTC. This sequence encodes CATSPYYVRQETQYF.

The CDR3: CATSGGQRVTDTQYF. The CDR3 DNA sequence: TGTGCCACTTCCGGGGGGCAACGTGTGACAGATACGCAGTATTTT. The chain joins TRBV5-6 to TRBJ2-3; a possible D gene is TRBD2 (7 bases). The CDR3 loop spans 15 amino acids. CDR1 and CDR2 from the germline V gene are SGHDT and YYEEEE. V lost 9 bases, J lost 3 bases, and 20 bases lay in between.

V usage is TRBV30 and J usage is TRBJ2-2, with 9 bases identical to TRBD2. The CDR3 length is 14 residues. The V gene's germline CDR1 is GTSNPN and CDR2 SVGIG (reference sequence). The V and J ends lost 4 bases and 7 bases, in that order; junction bases with no gene match: 7. CDR3 protein: CAWKVAGAIGELFF. The CDR3 DNA follows: TGTGCCTGGAAGGTAGCGGGAGCGATCGGGGAGCTGTTTTTT.

This chain connects TRBV11-2 to TRBJ2-2; D is ambiguous. Per the germline V gene, CDR1 is SGHAT and CDR2 is FQNNGV. Deletions cut 2 bases from V and 6 bases from J, with 4 bases between. The CDR3 sequence is 12 residues long. CDR3 protein: CASSLTAGELFF. In DNA form, the CDR3 reads TGTGCCAGCAGCTTAACCGCCGGGGAGCTGTTTTTT.

The genes are TRBV13 and TRBJ2-7; 9 bases match TRBD1. Germline V CDR1 and CDR2: PRHDT, FYEKMQ (reference sequence). The trim removed 5 bases at V and 0 bases at J, leaving 5 bases unmatched. There are 15 residues in the CDR3. Here the CDR3 reads CASSPGQGSSYEQYF. The CDR3 DNA follows: TGTGCCAGCAGCCCTGGACAGGGGAGCTCCTACGAGCAGTACTTC.

The CDR3 DNA follows: TGTGCCAGCAGCTTAGGGATCCGAGGGGGCAAATCAGCTTTCTTT. Translated: CASSLGIRGGKSAFF. V usage is TRBV7-9 and J usage is TRBJ1-1, with 7 nucleotides matching TRBD1. The CDR3 is 15 amino acids. Germline V lookup: CDR1 SEHNR, CDR2 FQNEAQ (reference sequence). After removal of 1 base from V and 10 bases from J, the junction contained 12 bases not matched to a gene.

The chain has TRBV5-6 and TRBJ2-2, with D possibly being TRBD2 (6 bases). CDR3 length: 16 amino acids. V dropped 3 bases and J dropped 1 base, with 13 bases sitting between them. Per the germline V gene, CDR1 is SGHDT and CDR2 is YYEEEE. CDR3 amino acids: CASSWWGSGNTGELFF. DNA of the CDR3: TGTGCCAGCAGCTGGTGGGGTAGCGGGAACACCGGGGAGCTGTTTTTT.

This clone is medium-sized. The genes are TRBV19 and TRBJ2-7, with TRBD1 matching 7 bases. The germline V gene has CDR1 LNHDA and CDR2 SQIVND (reference sequence). V lost 0 bases to trimming and J lost 4 bases; unmatched junction nucleotides: 6. This CDR3 has 15 amino acids. In DNA, the CDR3 is TGTGCCAGTAGTATAGATCCGACAGGGACATACGAGCAGTACTTC. Its translation is CASSIDPTGTYEQYF.

This chain joins TRBV28 and TRBJ2-7; a possible D gene is TRBD2 (6 bases). This CDR3 comprises 15 residues. The V and J ends lost 3 bases and 2 bases respectively, with 14 bases between them. Per germline, CDR1 MDHEN and CDR2 SYDVKM. The CDR3 DNA sequence: TGTGCCAGCAGTTTGTGGCCTAGCGATACCTACGAGCAGTACTTC. Translation: CASSLWPSDTYEQYF. Looking up the rest from reference TRBV28 and TRBJ2-7 gives the full variable domain: DVKVTQSSRYLVKRTGEKVFLECVQDMDHENMFWYRQDPGLGLRLIYFSYDVKMKEKGDIPEGYSVSREKKERFSLILESASTNQTSMYLCASSLWPSDTYEQYFGPGTRLTVT.

To note about this clone: The identical CDR3 is also encoded by other nucleotide sequences in the sample. V and J are TRBV11-1 and TRBJ1-5; TRBD1 is a possible D gene (5 bases). In germline, CDR1 is SGHAT, CDR2 FQDESV (reference sequence). The CDR3 runs 13 residues. Trimming shortened V by 3 bases and J by 7 bases, and 10 bases separated the two germline ends. The CDR3 region has the DNA TGTGCCAGCAGCTTGGGTACAGGACAGCCCCAGCATTTT. As protein: CASSLGTGQPQHF. Full variable domain (rest looked up from reference TRBV11-1 and TRBJ1-5): EAEVAQSPRYKITEKSQAVAFWCDPISGHATLYWYRQILGQGPELLVQFQDESVVDDSQLPKDRFSAERLKGVDSTLKIQPAELGDSAMYLCASSLGTGQPQHFGDGTRLSIL.

The rearrangement joins TRBV4-1 to TRBJ2-7, with 7 bases lining up with TRBD2. CDR3 length equals 15 residues. The junction had 8 bases not matched to a gene; V was cut back by 4 bases and J by 2 bases. Germline-derived CDR1 and CDR2 are MGHRA and YSYEKL. Written as DNA, the CDR3 is TGCGCCAGCAGCCCCTCCGGACTAGTCGCCTACGAGCAGTACTTC. Its protein is CASSPSGLVAYEQYF.

The gene calls are TRBV6-1 and TRBJ2-7; 10 positions match TRBD1. CDR3 length equals 15 residues. Germline V gives CDR1 MNHNS, CDR2 SASEGT. V lost 4 bases and J lost 3; bases outside the gene matches: 6. CDR3 DNA sequence: TGTGCCAGCAGTGCCGGGACAGGGGACTTCTACGAGCAGTACTTC. Its translation: CASSAGTGDFYEQYF.